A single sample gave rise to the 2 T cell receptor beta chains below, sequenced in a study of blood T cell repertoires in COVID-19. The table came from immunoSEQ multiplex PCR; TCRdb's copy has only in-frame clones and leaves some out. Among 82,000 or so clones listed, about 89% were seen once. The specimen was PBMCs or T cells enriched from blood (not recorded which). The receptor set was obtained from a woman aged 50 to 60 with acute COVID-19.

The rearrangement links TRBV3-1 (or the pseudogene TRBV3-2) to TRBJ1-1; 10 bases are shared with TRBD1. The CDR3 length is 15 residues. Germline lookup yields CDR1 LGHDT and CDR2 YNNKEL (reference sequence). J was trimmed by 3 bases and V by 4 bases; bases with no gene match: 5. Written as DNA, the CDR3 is TGTGCCAGCAGCCGGTTCGGGACAGGGGACACTGAAGCTTTCTTT. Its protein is CASSRFGTGDTEAFF.

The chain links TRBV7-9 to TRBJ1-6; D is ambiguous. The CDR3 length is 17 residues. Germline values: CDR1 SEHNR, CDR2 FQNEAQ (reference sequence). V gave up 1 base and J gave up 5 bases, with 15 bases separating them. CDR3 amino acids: CASSLGSRGGNNSPLHF. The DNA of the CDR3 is TGTGCCAGCAGCTTAGGTTCTCGAGGTGGTAATAATTCACCCCTCCACTTT.